This TCR beta chain emerged from a study of blood T cell repertoires in COVID-19. Looking at the study overall: The United States, Italy and Spain provided the acute and convalescent COVID-19 samples. T cells, B-cell-depleted T cells, or PBMCs supplied cDNA or gDNA.

Per the germline V gene, CDR1 is SGHRS and CDR2 is YFSETQ. The V and J ends lost 0 bases and 2 bases respectively, with 8 bases between them. This CDR3 spans 15 amino acids. The data were produced by immunoSEQ multiplex PCR, yet TCRdb's version contains in-frame clones alone and is incomplete. The sample records under 200,000 clones, approximately 80% being singletons. The chain couples TRBV5-1 to TRBJ2-2; possibly TRBD2 for D (5 bases). The material sequenced was peripheral blood. The sequence was collected from a human donor in a cohort sampled during active COVID-19. The CDR3 DNA follows: TGCGCCAGCAGCTTGGAGACTATAAACACCGGGGAGCTGTTTTTT. Protein sequence: CASSLETINTGELFF.